This record looks at one T cell receptor (beta chain) sequence and its context. Its antigen is not yet known. The input lacks base qualities; no much larger clone sits a single base away. Healthy controls were 37 blood donors whose buffy coats came from the Finnish Red Cross blood service. All TCR-sequenced material derived from peripheral blood: patient blood samples and healthy donor buffy coats. Ficoll-Hypaque gradient centrifugation was used to isolate peripheral blood mononuclear cells. For the healthy controls, CD4+ cells were obtained from buffy coats by magnetic purification. The Gentra Puregene Cell and Tissue kit was used to extract genomic DNA, and a Qubit 2.0 fluorometer was used to measure the amount of genomic DNA. The entry originates in a study of STAT5B mutations in CD4+ large granular lymphocyte leukemia (dated 2022 in TCRdb). Turning to the overall study: Among the healthy controls, the CDR3 'QG' motif was associated with a particular HLA allele. The TCRbeta repertoires of CD4+ T-cell large granular lymphocyte leukemia patients were compared with the TCRbeta repertoires of healthy blood donors. The purity of purified fractions was confirmed by flow cytometry on FACSCanto II or FACSVerse to exceed 95% among lymphocytes.

The CDR3 goes from the cysteine to the phenylalanine over 17 residues. Of all the DNA, just the CDR3 is kept, 51 bases in frame from base 1. The immunoSEQ assay at survey resolution was used to sequence TCRbeta rearrangements from genomic DNA. On the study's bioinformatics: In the TCR sequencing data, the smallest productive clonotype frequency that could be detected was 2.59 x 10-5. Analyses included only productive TCRbeta rearrangements, meaning complete and in-frame sequences. Clonality for each sample was calculated as Simpson clonality in the immunoSEQ Analyzer version 3.0. Based on frequency, clones were grouped as very rare, small, medium, large (1-20%) or hyperexpanded (>20%). Generation probabilities were estimated with OLGA 1.2.3, V-gene circos plots were made with VDJtools, specificities were searched in VDJdb, and CDR3 motifs were identified with GLIPH. TCRdb provides this immuneACCESS table in a form limited to in-frame rearrangements. Some clones are lacking; in checked studies, under half of them reflect an unresolved V gene, and why the rest are absent is not known. V, J and clone size derive from that table, while D and trimming were established from the DNA sequence. This sample comprises about 40,000 clones, roughly 76% of them detected only once. 3% to 4.5% of the sample is held by the ten biggest clonotypes.

Summary of the overall study and its limitations: Greater clonality appeared to be present in CD4-sorted patient repertoires than in healthy CD4+ repertoires, and the difference was retained after the putative leukemic clones were removed. Enrichment of TRBV06-family usage was observed among the top patient clones (8/27) relative to healthy controls (2/35). Main leukemic clonotypes were private to each patient, although roughly 25% appeared at low frequency in other patients' non-leukemic repertoires. The data were not HLA-matched, and the relatively small sample size could explain the higher clonality seen in CD4+ compared with CD8+ T-LGLL.

The sample consisted of CD4+ T cells from blood buffy coats. This chain is built from TRBV12-1 and TRBJ1-4; the table gives TRBD1 as D, unverified against the DNA. TRBV12-1 is a known pseudogene. The origin of this receptor is a human donor in good health. This receptor carries the CDR3 CASSPDYRGADYEKLFF. The DNA reads TGTGCCAGCAGCCCGGACTACAGGGGGGCGGATTATGAAAAACTGTTTTTT.